This T cell receptor (beta chain) was captured by sequencing in a study of T cell responses to AZD1222 COVID-19 vaccine. This CDR3 region has 15 residues. Germline V lookup: CDR1 MNHNS, CDR2 SASEGT. V gave up 2 bases and J gave up 5 bases, with 14 bases separating them. The assay was immunoSEQ multiplex PCR, and TCRdb's table has in-frame clones only and misses some. The sample has more than 65,000 clones, less than 90% seen once; the top ten hold about 7%. The source is an adult in good health. The genes are TRBV6-1 and TRBJ2-3; maybe TRBD1 (5 bases). The material was peripheral blood, obtained on day 0 of AZD1222 vaccination. The CDR3 sequence is CASSEMLGVRDTQYF. Here the CDR3 DNA reads TGTGCCAGCAGTGAAATGCTAGGGGTCAGAGATACGCAGTATTTT.